This T cell receptor (beta chain) is drawn from a study of response to subunit inactivated influenza vaccine. Trimming stripped 1 base from V and 3 bases from J, with 10 bases between. Germline CDR1 and CDR2: SNHLY and FYNNEI. CDR3 length: 15 amino acids. This clonotype was detected ten times or more. The antigen is undetermined. Study outcomes and limitations: T cells newly recruited by each seasonal influenza vaccination are few, the authors suggested.

One entry per CDR3 protein, called by TCRdb with MiXCR from the RT-PCR reads. The sample yields about 650,000 distinct CDR3 sequences, about 14% seen once. This sequence joins TRBV2 and TRBJ2-1, with a tentative D call TRBD1 (5 bases). This material consisted of PBMCs from blood, taken around two weeks before vaccination. This TCR was sampled from a man aged 50-60 years who received an inactivated influenza vaccine. The CDR3 DNA reads as TGTGCCAGCAGTGAAGAGGTACAGGTCTACAATGAGCAGTTCTTC. Its translation: CASSEEVQVYNEQFF.